These 2 T cell receptor beta chains came from one sample sequenced in a study of T cells after yellow fever vaccination. TCRdb called the 5' RACE reads again in MiXCR, with one record for every CDR3 protein. The sample consists of about 300,000 distinct CDR3 sequences, about 6.9% of them appearing once. Source: PBMCs, taken about 41 days after the first yellow fever vaccination. The receptor source for this set is a man between 18 and 29 years old who received the YFV17D yellow fever vaccine.

The chain carries TRBV6-2 or TRBV6-3 and TRBJ2-1, with 9 bases that match TRBD1. V lost 5 bases, J lost 3 bases, and 11 bases stayed unmatched. This CDR3 is 17 amino acids long. CDR1 is MNHEY, CDR2 SVGEGT, per germline. The CDR3 DNA sequence: TGTGCCAGCAGTCCAATCCCGGGACAGGGATACTACAATGAGCAGTTCTTC. Its translation is CASSPIPGQGYYNEQFF.

This sequence joins TRBV20-1 and TRBJ1-6; D is possibly TRBD1 (5 bases). The CDR3 sequence is 15 residues long. Trimming removed 0 bases from V and 10 bases from J, with 16 bases in between. Germline assignment: CDR1 DFQATT and CDR2 SNEGSKA (reference sequence). Written as DNA, the CDR3 is TGCAGTGCTAGAGATCCTAGTTGGGGGAGATCACCCCTCCACTTT. The encoded protein is CSARDPSWGRSPLHF.